The entry that follows covers one T cell receptor (beta chain) sequence. This clone has only one observation. Its cognate antigen has yet to be identified. Nothing much larger sits one base from this clone, and base qualities are not available. Collaborating institutions collected whole blood in K2EDTA tubes following their own protocols. Collaborator samples were shipped for TCRbeta analysis as frozen whole blood, isolated PBMCs, or DNA extracted from either sample type. This specimen comes from a study of blood T cell repertoires in COVID-19 (dated by TCRdb to 2018 to 2021). Describing the broader study: The collaborator samples originated in the United States, Italy and Spain and spanned the acute and convalescent phases of COVID-19. The repertoires were released in a freely available public database meant as a resource for research on the immune response to SARS-CoV-2. The samples were drawn from two sources: the first 160 participants of the ongoing ImmuneRACE study, and 1,254 subjects contributed by 6 global collaborators. The dataset comprised deeply sampled blood TCRbeta repertoires from subjects exposed to, actively infected with, or recovered from COVID-19. A de-identified subject ID, COVID-19 status, age in years and sex were almost always included in the sample metadata. Where available, HLA class I and class II types were taken from metadata supplied by the sample provider and were not determined by assay-based typing. The prospective study material was composed of cDNA or gDNA derived from T cells, B-cell-depleted T cells, or PBMCs. Study-wide conclusions, independent of this receptor: How much clinical and demographic metadata was included differed by source and by participant, and the metadata was provided uncurated.

CDR1 and CDR2 are read off the germline V gene (reference sequence) as LGHDT and YNNKEL. V trim: 4 bases; J trim: 3 bases; unmatched bases: 8. The CDR3 holds 15 amino acids from the cysteine to the phenylalanine. Here the CDR3 DNA is all that survives: 45 bases in frame from base 1. TCRbeta CDR3 regions were amplified from genomic DNA using the immunoSEQ Assay, a bias-controlled multiplex PCR. The authors' pipeline ran thus. The number of nucleated cells in each sample was estimated by amplification of reference gene primers within the assay. To quantify the absolute abundance of each unique TCRbeta CDR3 rearrangement, sequence reads were collapsed and filtered. Productive Simpson clonality was computed per sample as the square root of Simpson's diversity index over productive rearrangements. The table was pulled from immuneACCESS by TCRdb, which kept in-frame rearrangements only. Such tables lose some clones; where checked, under half of the loss comes from unresolved V genes, and the rest has no known cause. The V and J calls and the clone size are those of that table, but D and trimming were determined from the DNA. This sample holds 180,000 or so clones; 70% to 85% were observed only once. Around 10% of the sample rests with the top ten.

Rearrangement joined TRBV3-1 (or the pseudogene TRBV3-2) to TRBJ2-7; TRBD1 agrees with 8 junctional bases. The sequenced sample consisted of peripheral blood. This clonotype was obtained from an elderly woman with acute or convalescent COVID-19. CDR3 reads: CASSPGPGGIYEQYF. DNA sequence: TGTGCCAGCAGCCCGGGTCCAGGGGGCATCTACGAGCAGTACTTC.